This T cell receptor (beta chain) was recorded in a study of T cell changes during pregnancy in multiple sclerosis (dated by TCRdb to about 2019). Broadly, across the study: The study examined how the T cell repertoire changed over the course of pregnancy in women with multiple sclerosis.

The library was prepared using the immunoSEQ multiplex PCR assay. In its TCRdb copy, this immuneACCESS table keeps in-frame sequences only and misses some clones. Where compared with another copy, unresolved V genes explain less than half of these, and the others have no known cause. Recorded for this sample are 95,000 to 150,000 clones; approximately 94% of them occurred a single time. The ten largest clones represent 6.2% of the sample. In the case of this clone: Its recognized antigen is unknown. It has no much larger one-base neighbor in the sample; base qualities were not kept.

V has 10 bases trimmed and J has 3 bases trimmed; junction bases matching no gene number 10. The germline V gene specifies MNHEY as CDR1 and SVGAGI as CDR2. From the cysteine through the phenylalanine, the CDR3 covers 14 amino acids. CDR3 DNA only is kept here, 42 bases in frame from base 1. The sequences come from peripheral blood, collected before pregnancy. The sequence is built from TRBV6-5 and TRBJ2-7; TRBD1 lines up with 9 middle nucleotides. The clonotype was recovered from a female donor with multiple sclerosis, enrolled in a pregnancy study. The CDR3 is CATHSRDRVYEQYF. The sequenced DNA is TGTGCCACGCATTCCCGGGACAGGGTCTACGAGCAGTACTTC.